Given below is one T cell receptor beta chain in context. Its antigen is still unknown. Samples came from healthy bone marrow donors. These data originate in a study of cytomegalovirus exposure and HLA in healthy donors. Study details: Of around 400 genotyped donors, more than 65% grouped in the Caucasian-associated ancestry cluster. Overall study findings and caveats: Cytomegalovirus-associated TCR beta chains were listed, numbering 150 to 200. Later on, a genetic analysis was performed. It linked a missense variant in DCLRE1C with V- and J-gene trimming of TCR beta.

Use of 60 Vbeta and 13 Jbeta primers characterized the PCR. Assay: immunoSEQ multiplex PCR; the TCRdb copy retains only in-frame clones and omits some. This table holds a few hundred thousand clones, 70% to 90% found once. Unmatched junction bases numbered 4, after V lost 6 bases and J lost 5 bases. Germline V gene lookup returns CDR1 SNHLY and CDR2 FYNNEI. This CDR3 comprises 15 residues. The receptor was derived from a woman in her sixties in good health and CMV-seropositive. The chain uses TRBV2 and TRBJ1-6; TRBD1 aligns across 10 bases. The sequencing input was PBMCs. The CDR3 DNA reads as TGTGCCAGCAGGTGGGGACAGGGGAATAATTCACCCCTCCACTTT. It encodes CASRWGQGNNSPLHF.